These 27 T cell receptor beta chains came from one sample sequenced in a study of blood T cells in healthy people across ages. A second PCR of roughly 6 to 12 cycles used a sample-barcoded 5' primer and a J-beta primer mix. One entry per CDR3 protein results from TCRdb running MiXCR on the 5' RACE reads. The sample yields 1.5 million to 2 million distinct CDR3 sequences, about 50% seen once. Sequencing input: blood. The receptors were gathered from a middle-aged woman in good health.

This sequence joins TRBV2 and TRBJ2-1; 8 bases agree with TRBD1. The CDR3 is 16 residues long. CDR1 is SNHLY and CDR2 is FYNNEI in the germline V gene. Unmatched junction bases numbered 13, after V lost 4 bases and J lost 8 bases. The CDR3 region is CASSGLQGAVRHEQFF. In nucleotides, the CDR3 is TGTGCCAGCAGTGGACTTCAGGGGGCGGTACGGCATGAGCAGTTCTTC. The variable domain in full, with the rest retrieved from reference TRBV2 and TRBJ2-1, is EPEVTQTPSHQVTQMGQEVILRCVPISNHLYFYWYRQILGQKVEFLVSFYNNEISEKSEIFDDQFSVERPDGSNFTLKIRSTKLEDSAMYFCASSGLQGAVRHEQFFGPGTRLTVL.

A few counts support this clonotype. V usage is TRBV11-1 and J usage is TRBJ2-7; D not resolved. Trimming took off 4 bases at V and 6 bases at J, with 19 bases between the two ends. The germline gives CDR1 SGHAT, CDR2 FQDESV (reference sequence). The CDR3 is made up of 15 amino acids. CDR3 in amino acids: CASSSEKNRGGEQYF. CDR3 in DNA: TGTGCCAGCAGCTCCGAGAAGAACCGAGGTGGCGAGCAGTACTTC.

The chain carries TRBV3-1 and TRBJ2-2, with a possible D match to TRBD2 (5 bases). Trimming removed 8 bases from V and 6 bases from J, with 13 bases in between. Per germline, CDR1 LGHDT and CDR2 YNNKEL (reference sequence). This CDR3 region has 13 residues. The CDR3 region is CASVSGGAGELFF. The CDR3 DNA follows: TGTGCCAGCGTATCCGGAGGCGCCGGGGAGCTGTTTTTT.

V usage is TRBV10-3 and J usage is TRBJ2-3; D possibly uses TRBD1 or TRBD2 (6 bases each). This CDR3 spans 15 amino acids. Trimming removed 3 bases at V and 2 bases at J, with 12 bases between. Germline V lookup: CDR1 ENHRY, CDR2 SYGVKD. DNA for the CDR3: TGTGCCATCAGTGAAAAAGGGGGGAACACAGATACGCAGTATTTT. Residues: CAISEKGGNTDTQYF.

The chain has TRBV13 and TRBJ2-7; 7 bases are a match to TRBD1. Germline V gene lookup returns CDR1 PRHDT and CDR2 FYEKMQ (reference sequence). This CDR3 comprises 16 residues. V trimming: 5 bases; J trimming: 2 bases; junction bases outside the gene matches: 12. The CDR3 DNA reads TGTGCCAGCAGCCCTCAGACAGGGATAGGCCCCTACGAGCAGTACTTC. It is translated as CASSPQTGIGPYEQYF. Looking up the rest from reference TRBV13 and TRBJ2-7 gives the full variable domain: AAGVIQSPRHLIKEKRETATLKCYPIPRHDTVYWYQQGPGQDPQFLISFYEKMQSDKGSIPDRFSAQQFSDYHSELNMSSLELGDSALYFCASSPQTGIGPYEQYFGPGTRLTVT.

This chain connects TRBV6-2 or TRBV6-3 to TRBJ2-3; D gene unclear. CDR1 is MNHEY, CDR2 SVGEGT, per germline. The CDR3 is 14 residues long. V gave up 5 bases and J gave up 6 bases, with 15 bases separating them. CDR3 in DNA: TGTGCCAGCAGTGACCGAATAAACACGGATACGCAGTATTTT. Protein product: CASSDRINTDTQYF.

The chain is built from TRBV6-1 and TRBJ1-2; 7 bases line up with TRBD1. There are 14 residues in the CDR3. Per the germline V gene, CDR1 is MNHNS and CDR2 is SASEGT. Germline trimming cut 2 bases from V and 4 bases from J; bases unmatched to any gene: 4. CDR3 bases: TGTGCCAGCAGTGAAAGGGCAGGGGGCTATGGCTACACCTTC. It encodes CASSERAGGYGYTF.

The chain employs TRBV19 and TRBJ2-3; D remains unclear. This CDR3 contains 13 residues. V gave up 0 bases and J gave up 1 base, with 2 bases separating them. From germline, CDR1 is LNHDA and CDR2 SQIVND (reference sequence). The CDR3 reads CASSIDGTDTQYF. The CDR3 DNA reads TGTGCCAGTAGTATAGACGGCACAGATACGCAGTATTTT.

The rearrangement uses TRBV6-5 and TRBJ2-3, with 7 bases identical to TRBD2. V shed 2 bases and J 2 bases; nucleotides not matched to a gene: 7. This CDR3 is built from 16 residues. Germline V lookup: CDR1 MNHEY, CDR2 SVGAGI. The CDR3: CASSYITGGITDTQYF. The CDR3 DNA sequence: TGTGCCAGCAGTTACATTACCGGGGGGATCACAGATACGCAGTATTTT.

The J gene is TRBJ2-3, the V gene TRBV7-8; TRBD1 aligns across 7 bases. V lost 5 bases to trimming and J lost 0 bases; unmatched junction nucleotides: 20. The CDR3 loop spans 20 amino acids. Germline values: CDR1 SGHVS, CDR2 FQNEAQ. The DNA for the CDR3 is TGTGCCAGCAGCAAAAACAGGGGCATAGTGGGGGCCCTAAGCACAGATACGCAGTATTTT. Its translation: CASSKNRGIVGALSTDTQYF.

This clonotype showed up just a few times. The chain links TRBV10-3 to TRBJ1-5; D gene ambiguous. The CDR3 has 16 amino acids. Trimming removed 3 bases from V and 6 bases from J, with 18 bases in between. Germline V CDR1 and CDR2: ENHRY, SYGVKD. The CDR3 spells CAISDRLTISGQPQHF. CDR3 DNA sequence: TGTGCCATCAGTGATCGTCTCACAATCTCAGGTCAGCCCCAGCATTTT.

The chain has TRBV20-1 and TRBJ2-4; D is undetermined. CDR3 length: 11 residues. V shed 6 bases and J shed 13 bases, with 16 bases lying between them. Germline CDR1 DFQATT, CDR2 SNEGSKA (reference sequence). CDR3 DNA: TGCAGTGCCAAAAAAGACATCCAGCAGTACTTC. As protein: CSAKKDIQQYF.

This clonotype was counted a few times. This chain uses TRBV28 with TRBJ2-5; 12 nucleotides line up with TRBD1. CDR1 and CDR2 (germline): MDHEN, SYDVKM. This CDR3 is built from 16 residues. V was pared by 1 base and J by 5 bases, with 5 bases of the junction left unmatched. This CDR3 reads CASSLLGQGAGETQYF. DNA of the CDR3: TGTGCCAGCAGTTTATTGGGACAGGGGGCGGGTGAGACCCAGTACTTC.

The sample holds a few counts of this clonotype. The CDR3, as DNA: TGCGCCAGCAGCCAAGATAGGGGGCGGACTCCCCAGCATTTT. Protein: CASSQDRGRTPQHF. The chain has TRBV4-3 and TRBJ1-5; TRBD1 aligns across 7 bases. This CDR3 comprises 14 residues. The V gene's germline CDR1 is LGHNA and CDR2 YSLEER. The junction had 6 bases not matched to a gene; V was cut back by 0 bases and J by 10 bases.

A few counts support this clonotype. The rearrangement links TRBV7-9 to TRBJ2-5; no definite D call. The CDR3 contains 14 residues. Trimming removed 3 bases from V and 1 base from J, with 9 bases in between. Germline lookup yields CDR1 SEHNR and CDR2 FQNEAQ (reference sequence). DNA for the CDR3: TGTGCCAGCAGCTTTGAAGGGTCCCAAGAGACCCAGTACTTC. Amino acids: CASSFEGSQETQYF.

This chain connects TRBV10-3 to TRBJ2-3; possible D gene TRBD1, 6 bases. The germline V gene has CDR1 ENHRY and CDR2 SYGVKD. CDR3 length: 14 amino acids. Trimming pared 8 bases from V and 3 bases from J, leaving 15 bases between. CDR3 DNA sequence: TGTGCCATCTCGGTCGGACAGCAGACAGATACGCAGTATTTT. Translated, it gives CAISVGQQTDTQYF.

This clonotype was picked up a small number of times. The chain recombines TRBV9 with TRBJ2-1; D unresolved. The CDR3 is made up of 15 amino acids. V was pared by 0 bases and J by 4 bases, with 11 bases between. Germline V gene lookup returns CDR1 SGDLS and CDR2 YYNGEE. Here the CDR3 reads CASSVDQVNYNEQFF. The DNA of the CDR3 is TGTGCCAGCAGCGTAGACCAAGTGAATTACAATGAGCAGTTCTTC.

This clonotype was found a few times. This sequence joins TRBV20-1 and TRBJ2-1, with 9 bases identical to TRBD1. Germline V gene data show CDR1 as DFQATT and CDR2 as SNEGSKA (reference sequence). Trimming removed 5 bases from V and 1 base from J; junction bases left unmatched: 3. CDR3 length: 14 amino acids. DNA of the CDR3: TGCAGTGCTTCCGGGACAGGGTCCTACAATGAGCAGTTCTTC. Protein: CSASGTGSYNEQFF.

The chain joins TRBV27 to TRBJ1-5; TRBD1 might be the D (5 bases). Looked up from germline, CDR1 is MNHEY and CDR2 is SMNVEV (reference sequence). The CDR3 consists of 16 residues. The V and J ends lost 6 bases and 0 bases respectively, with 15 bases between them. Here the CDR3 reads CASSPKTDLSNQPQHF. The DNA of the CDR3 is TGTGCCAGCAGCCCTAAGACAGATCTTAGCAATCAGCCCCAGCATTTT.

This clonotype came up once. The chain joins TRBV7-9 to TRBJ2-1; TRBD1 matches at 7 bases. Unmatched junction bases numbered 6, after V lost 4 bases and J lost 9 bases. The germline CDR1 and CDR2 sequences are SEHNR and FQNEAQ (reference sequence). This CDR3 region has 13 residues. In DNA, the CDR3 is TGTGCCAGCAGCTACCGGGACAGATCTGAGCAGTTCTTC. This translates into CASSYRDRSEQFF.

The V gene is TRBV21-1, the J gene TRBJ2-1. TRBV21-1 corresponds to a pseudogene. The CDR3 spans 19 residues. The CDR3 coding sequence is TGTGCCAGCAGCAAAGGCCGCGGCCATACACTTCACTCCTACAATGAGCAGTTCTTC. Protein sequence: CASSKGRGHTLHSYNEQFF.

This clonotype was seen repeatedly, ten times or more. V gene TRBV7-2 combines with J gene TRBJ2-7; 10 positions match TRBD1. V trimming: 1 base; J trimming: 1 base; junction bases outside the gene matches: 1. This CDR3 is built from 15 residues. Per the germline V gene, CDR1 is SGHTA and CDR2 is FQGNSA. CDR3 nucleotide sequence: TGTGCCAGCAGCTTAGTGGGACAGGGGTCCTACGAGCAGTACTTC. Translating gives CASSLVGQGSYEQYF.

The rearrangement uses TRBV20-1 and TRBJ2-1; 9 bases fit TRBD2. This CDR3 is built from 14 residues. Losses at the gene ends were 7 bases for V and 9 bases for J; bases not matched to a gene: 13. CDR1 DFQATT and CDR2 SNEGSKA come from the germline V gene (reference sequence). The CDR3 loop is CSGGGGAMKGEQFF. In DNA form, the CDR3 reads TGCAGTGGGGGCGGGGGGGCGATGAAAGGTGAGCAGTTCTTC.

The V gene is TRBV5-6, the J gene TRBJ1-4, with TRBD1 identical over 7 bases. The germline CDR1 and CDR2 sequences are SGHDT and YYEEEE. Germline trimming cut 3 bases from V and 8 bases from J; bases unmatched to any gene: 13. This CDR3 has 16 residues. In DNA, the CDR3 is TGTGCCAGCAGCTCCTCAAACGACAGGGTGGCCGAAAAACTGTTTTTT. Translated, it gives CASSSSNDRVAEKLFF.

The chain links TRBV28 to TRBJ2-3, with D unclear. V lost 8 bases to trimming and J lost 6 bases, with 9 bases between them. CDR1 and CDR2 from the germline V gene are MDHEN and SYDVKM. The CDR3 has 11 amino acids. For the CDR3, the DNA is TGTGCCAGCGGGATTAGGGATACGCAGTATTTT. It specifies CASGIRDTQYF.

The CDR3 DNA follows: TGTGCCAGCAGTGAAAACAGGGCATTCTCTGAAGCTTTCTTT. Amino acid sequence: CASSENRAFSEAFF. The chain couples TRBV2 to TRBJ1-1; TRBD1 is a possible D gene (6 bases). Trimming cost V 2 bases and J 6 bases, with 13 bases left between them. The germline CDR1 and CDR2 sequences are SNHLY and FYNNEI. The CDR3 has 14 amino acids.

The CDR3 region is CASGGQGLGGYTF. Here the CDR3 DNA reads TGTGCCAGCGGTGGACAGGGGCTCGGTGGCTACACCTTC. The rearrangement links TRBV2 to TRBJ1-2; 9 bases line up with TRBD1. CDR3 length equals 13 residues. V gave up 8 bases and J gave up 7 bases; unmatched junction bases: 8. Germline V gene data show CDR1 as SNHLY and CDR2 as FYNNEI.